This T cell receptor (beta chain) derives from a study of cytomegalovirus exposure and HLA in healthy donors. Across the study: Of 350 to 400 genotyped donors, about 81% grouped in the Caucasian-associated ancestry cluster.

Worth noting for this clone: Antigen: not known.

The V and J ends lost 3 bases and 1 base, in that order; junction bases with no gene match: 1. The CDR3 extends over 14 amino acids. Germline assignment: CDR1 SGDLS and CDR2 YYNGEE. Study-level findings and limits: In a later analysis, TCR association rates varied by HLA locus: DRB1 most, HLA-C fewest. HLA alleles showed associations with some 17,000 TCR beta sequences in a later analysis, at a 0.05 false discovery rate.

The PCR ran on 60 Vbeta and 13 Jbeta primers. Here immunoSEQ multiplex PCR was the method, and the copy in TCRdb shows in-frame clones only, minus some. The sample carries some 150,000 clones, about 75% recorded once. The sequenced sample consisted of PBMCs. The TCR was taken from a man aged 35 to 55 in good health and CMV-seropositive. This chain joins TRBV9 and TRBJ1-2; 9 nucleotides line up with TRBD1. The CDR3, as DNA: TGTGCCAGCAGCGCGGGACAGGGTAACTATGGCTACACCTTC. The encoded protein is CASSAGQGNYGYTF. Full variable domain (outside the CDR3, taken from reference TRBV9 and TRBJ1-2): DSGVTQTPKHLITATGQRVTLRCSPRSGDLSVYWYQQSLDQGLQFLIQYYNGEERAKGNILERFSAQQFPDLHSELNLSSLELGDSALYFCASSAGQGNYGYTFGSGTRLTVV.